The rows below give T cell receptor beta chains drawn from one sample of a study of HIV-infected children after antiretroviral therapy interruption. TCRdb re-called the 3' RACE reads through MiXCR, storing one row per CDR3 protein. The repertoire holds 90,000 or so distinct CDR3 sequences, with about 6.9% as singletons. The material was CD45RA+ CD4+ T cells from PBMCs, pooled from several time points, obtained from a donor given antiretroviral therapy, either interrupted or continuous. The receptor set was obtained from a pool of human donors with HIV. CDR3s leave out the opening cysteine and the closing phenylalanine or tryptophan. Clone sizes are given selectively: once, few, many, or a class where the clone is expanded.

ASSSRSQGTGSYEQY	many	TRBV5-1	TRBJ2-7
ASSSRGTGDRGEQY	many	TRBV12-3/TRBV12-4	TRBJ2-7
ASRDRDRGNYEQY	many	TRBV5-4	TRBJ2-7
AWSAVMGLPKNTIY	many	TRBV30	TRBJ1-3
ACGEGASSGNTIY	NA	TRBV30	TRBJ1-3
ASSPQGADTGELF	NA	TRBV7-2	TRBJ2-2
SATGAISYEQY	NA	TRBV20-1	TRBJ2-7
SVEAHEGMNTEAF	many	TRBV29-1	TRBJ1-1
ASSQSGVGYEQY	many	TRBV5-1	TRBJ2-7
ASSLRTGGNAGANVLT	many	TRBV19	TRBJ2-6
ASSPSGASTDTQY	few	TRBV12-3/TRBV12-4	TRBJ2-3
ASTLRKDTQY	few	TRBV12-3/TRBV12-4	TRBJ2-3
SAGPSPNNEQF	NA	TRBV20-1	TRBJ2-1
ATSDRNLAKNIQY	NA	TRBV24-1	TRBJ2-4
ASSVTEGLPETQY	many	TRBV9	TRBJ2-5
ASSFQGWTDTQY	many	TRBV5-1	TRBJ2-3
AIRREQGNSPLH	NA	TRBV10-3	TRBJ1-6
SVGRGLKADTQY	many	TRBV29-1	TRBJ2-3
ASSLLGGGGNQPQH	many	TRBV28	TRBJ1-5
ASSLARQEHQPQH	few	TRBV7-2	TRBJ1-5
ASSPLLANNEQF	many	TRBV18	TRBJ2-1
ASSLGNEETQY	many	TRBV5-8	TRBJ2-5
ASSLGQGWDITEAF	many	TRBV7-2	TRBJ1-1
SASRPAGDTQY	many	TRBV20-1	TRBJ2-3
SAGDGSYEQY	NA	TRBV20-1	TRBJ2-7
ASSLLGLTQETQY	few	TRBV5-6	TRBJ2-5
ATSRGGAQSYT	many	TRBV24-1	TRBJ1-2
ASSPGTGGRNYGYT	many	TRBV6-1	TRBJ1-2
ASSLAGASYNEQF	many	TRBV5-1	TRBJ2-1
ASSDSTGAYAEQF	NA	TRBV28	TRBJ2-1
SARPTDTQY	NA	TRBV20-1	TRBJ2-3
ASSPQTGELF	many	TRBV7-9	TRBJ2-2
ASSFSPDRVKDTQY	few	TRBV12-3/TRBV12-4	TRBJ2-3
ASSEALGRETQY	NA	TRBV6-1	TRBJ2-5
ASSPLTGDYGYT	many	TRBV18	TRBJ1-2
ASSPSRLGMNEQY	NA	TRBV3-1	TRBJ2-7
ASTPEEASNEQF	many	TRBV11-3	TRBJ2-1
AWDRELVGSPLH	few	TRBV30	TRBJ1-6
AIGPGQANQPQH	many	TRBV10-3	TRBJ1-5
ASNSRGRATDTQY	many	TRBV28	TRBJ2-3
AISESLSLSYGYT	many	TRBV10-3	TRBJ1-2